Listed here are 5 T cell receptor beta chains from one sample, sequenced in a study of T-cell reconstitution after alpha-beta-depleted transplantation in children (dated by TCRdb to 2016 to 2018). The library was made by PCR. TCRdb records Illumina HiSeq 2500 as the sequencer. TCR libraries were prepared with molecular barcoding, using unique molecular identifiers to normalize TCRbeta repertoire quantification. TCRdb's own reprocessing of the public reads used fastp at Q25 and MiXCR and kept productive beta chains. Each entry is one CDR3 protein sequence, shown with its most common DNA and genes. The sample profile shows around 700,000 distinct CDR3 sequences; roughly 14% of them were found once. 0.79% of the sample belongs to the ten largest clones. The treatment or condition label on this specimen signifies: allogeneic hematopoietic cell transplantation with graft depleted of TCRalphabeta T cells and CD19 B cells.

The sequencing used PBMCs, collected before TCRalphabeta/CD19-depleted stem cell transplant. The receptors derive from a girl aged 2-10 years with congenital amegakaryocytic thrombocytopenia, due to receive a stem cell transplant.

This clonotype was seen ten or more times. This rearrangement joins TRBV12-3 or TRBV12-4 to TRBJ2-1, with 9 nucleotides matching TRBD1. This CDR3 spans 15 amino acids. The V gene end was trimmed by 0 bases and the J gene end by 8 bases; junction bases not matched to a gene: 5. CDR3 loop: CASSLAQGAIHEQFF. The CDR3 region has the DNA TGTGCCAGCAGTTTAGCACAGGGGGCGATCCATGAGCAGTTCTTC.

This clonotype was observed a handful of times. The V call is TRBV15, the J call TRBJ2-4, with TRBD2 matching over 7 bases. The CDR3 runs to 16 residues. Germline CDR1 reads LNHNV; CDR2 reads YYDKDF (reference sequence). V shed 0 bases, J shed 8 bases, and the junction held 10 bases outside the gene matches. This chain's CDR3 is CATSRESGRVEYIQYF. The CDR3 coding sequence is TGTGCCACCAGCAGAGAGTCGGGGAGGGTGGAATACATTCAGTACTTC.

The chain has TRBV7-9 and TRBJ2-1, with a weak D call TRBD1 (5 bases). There are 15 residues in the CDR3. Deletions cut 4 bases from V and 6 bases from J, with 16 bases between. Germline V lookup: CDR1 SEHNR, CDR2 FQNEAQ (reference sequence). CDR3 bases: TGTGCCAGCAGCTCCCCCCTAAGGCAGGGCAATGAGCAGTTCTTC. Protein: CASSSPLRQGNEQFF.

This chain links TRBV4-1 with TRBJ1-2; 8 bases agree with TRBD1. The CDR3 length is 15 residues. Germline CDR1 MGHRA, CDR2 YSYEKL. With 4 bases clipped from V and 4 bases from J, the junction kept 8 bases outside the gene matches. CDR3 in amino acids: CASSLLFTGGYGYTF. The CDR3 coding sequence is TGCGCCAGCAGCCTTCTCTTTACAGGGGGCTATGGCTACACCTTC.

The rearrangement joins TRBV2 to TRBJ2-7; 14 bases align to TRBD2. This CDR3 spans 19 amino acids. Trimming removed 6 bases from V and 1 base from J; junction bases left unmatched: 14. Germline loops: CDR1 SNHLY, CDR2 FYNNEI. DNA for the CDR3: TGTGCCAGCAGCCGGCTGGGACTAGCGGGAGAACGGGGGTCCTACGAGCAGTACTTC. Translated, it gives CASSRLGLAGERGSYEQYF.